A selection of T cell receptor beta chains follows, all from one sample in a study of blood T cell repertoires in COVID-19. TCRdb keeps only in-frame clones here, not all; method: immunoSEQ multiplex PCR. The data hold fewer than 200,000 clones, with around 90% observed a single time. Material: peripheral blood. These receptors were collected from a woman aged 45-59 years with acute or convalescent COVID-19. CDR3s include the opening cysteine and the closing phenylalanine or tryptophan. A D gene is named only where the DNA matches it firmly. For some rows the clone size is stated as once, few or many, or as a class when expanded; others skip it.

d_call j_call v_call cdr3_length clone_size cdr3_aa cdr3_nt
. TRBJ2-7 TRBV6-2/TRBV6-3 13 . CASSSDSSYEQYF TGTGCCAGCAGTTCTGACAGCTCCTACGAGCAGTACTTC
. TRBJ2-7 TRBV18 15 . CASSSGRGVDYEQYF TGTGCCAGCTCTTCCGGCCGGGGAGTAGACTACGAGCAGTACTTC
. TRBJ1-4 TRBV5-6 14 . CASSSDRSGEKLFF TGTGCCAGCAGTTCCGACAGGTCGGGGGAAAAACTGTTTTTT
TRBD2 TRBJ2-5 TRBV13 16 . CASSQGLAGTGETQYF TGTGCCAGCAGCCAGGGACTAGCGGGGACCGGAGAGACCCAGTACTTC
TRBD1 TRBJ1-2 TRBV29-1 13 . CSVTTGGESGYTF TGCAGCGTTACTACAGGGGGCGAGAGTGGCTACACCTTC
. TRBJ1-2 TRBV2 14 . CASSIGDGYYGYTF TGTGCCAGCAGTATCGGGGATGGGTACTACGGCTACACCTTC
. TRBJ2-7 TRBV10-3 11 . CAITTGREQYF TGTGCCATCACCACAGGCCGCGAGCAGTACTTC
. TRBJ2-2 TRBV7-8 14 . CASSPSGNTGELFF TGTGCCAGCAGCCCAAGCGGGAACACCGGGGAGCTGTTTTTT
. TRBJ1-4 TRBV7-2 13 . CASSLTQVGKLFF TGTGCCAGCAGCTTAACCCAAGTCGGGAAACTGTTTTTT
TRBD1 TRBJ1-2 TRBV6-2/TRBV6-3 14 few CASSPRTGLYGYTF TGTGCCAGCAGCCCCCGGACAGGGCTCTATGGCTACACCTTC
. TRBJ2-1 TRBV4-3 15 . CASSLGTPTYNEQFF TGCGCCAGCAGCCTAGGGACACCTACCTACAATGAGCAGTTCTTC
. TRBJ1-5 TRBV6-5 13 once CASRRQADQPQHF TGTGCCAGCAGAAGACAGGCAGATCAGCCCCAGCATTTT
TRBD1 TRBJ1-3 TRBV7-9 15 . CASSPDRERGNTIYF TGTGCCAGCAGCCCGGACAGGGAGCGAGGAAACACCATATATTTT
TRBD1 TRBJ1-1 TRBV10-1 14 . CASNRDRSNTEAFF TGCGCCAGCAACCGGGACAGAAGTAACACTGAAGCTTTCTTT
TRBD1 TRBJ1-1 TRBV29-1 12 . CSVVTGDTEAFF TGCAGCGTGGTTACAGGGGACACTGAAGCTTTCTTT
TRBD1 TRBJ1-5 TRBV19 14 . CASSPGTVRRPQHF TGTGCCAGTAGTCCGGGGACAGTCCGACGGCCCCAGCATTTT
TRBD1 TRBJ2-2 TRBV10-3 15 . CAISETGGNTGELFF TGTGCCATCAGTGAGACAGGGGGGAACACCGGGGAGCTGTTTTTT